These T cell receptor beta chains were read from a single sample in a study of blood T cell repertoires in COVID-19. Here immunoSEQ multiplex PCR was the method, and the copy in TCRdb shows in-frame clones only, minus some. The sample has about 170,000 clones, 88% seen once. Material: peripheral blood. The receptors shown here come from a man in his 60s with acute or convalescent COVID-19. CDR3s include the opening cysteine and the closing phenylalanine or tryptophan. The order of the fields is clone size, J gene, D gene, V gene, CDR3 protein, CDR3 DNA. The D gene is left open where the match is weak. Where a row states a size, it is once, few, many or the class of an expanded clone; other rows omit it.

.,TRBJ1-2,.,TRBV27,CASSFTGGPYGYTF,TGTGCCAGCAGTTTCACTGGAGGGCCCTATGGCTACACCTTC
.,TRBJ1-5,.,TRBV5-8,CASSLNFASGEHF,TGTGCCAGCAGCTTGAATTTTGCGTCAGGGGAGCATTTT
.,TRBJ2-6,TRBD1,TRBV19,CASSQGAGANVLTF,TGTGCCAGTAGTCAGGGGGCTGGGGCCAACGTCCTGACTTTC
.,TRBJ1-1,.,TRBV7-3,CASSLKWGRDTEAFF,TGTGCCAGCAGCTTAAAATGGGGGAGGGACACTGAAGCTTTCTTT
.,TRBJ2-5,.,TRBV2,CASRPTGTDEWTQYF,TGTGCCAGCAGACCTACCGGGACTGATGAATGGACCCAGTACTTC
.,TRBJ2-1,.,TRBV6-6,CASSLGRSISYNEQFF,TGTGCCAGCAGTCTGGGCCGATCCATCTCCTACAATGAGCAGTTCTTC
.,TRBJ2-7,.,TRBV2,CASSKEARVPYEQYF,TGTGCCAGCAGTAAGGAAGCGAGGGTACCCTACGAGCAGTACTTC
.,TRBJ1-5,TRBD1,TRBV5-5,CASSFDRGAGQPQHF,TGTGCCAGCAGCTTCGACAGGGGGGCTGGACAGCCCCAGCATTTT
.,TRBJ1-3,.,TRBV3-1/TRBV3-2,CASSQGGTGNTIYF,TGTGCCAGCAGCCAAGGCGGGACTGGAAACACCATATATTTT
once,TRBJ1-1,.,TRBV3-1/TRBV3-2,CASSQRGGNTEAFF,TGTGCCAGCAGCCAAAGGGGAGGGAACACTGAAGCTTTCTTT
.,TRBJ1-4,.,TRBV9,CASSESGSNEKLFF,TGTGCCAGCAGCGAATCAGGAAGTAATGAAAAACTGTTTTTT
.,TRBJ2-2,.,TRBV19,CASRTQGNTGELFF,TGTGCCAGTCGGACCCAGGGGAACACCGGGGAGCTGTTTTTT